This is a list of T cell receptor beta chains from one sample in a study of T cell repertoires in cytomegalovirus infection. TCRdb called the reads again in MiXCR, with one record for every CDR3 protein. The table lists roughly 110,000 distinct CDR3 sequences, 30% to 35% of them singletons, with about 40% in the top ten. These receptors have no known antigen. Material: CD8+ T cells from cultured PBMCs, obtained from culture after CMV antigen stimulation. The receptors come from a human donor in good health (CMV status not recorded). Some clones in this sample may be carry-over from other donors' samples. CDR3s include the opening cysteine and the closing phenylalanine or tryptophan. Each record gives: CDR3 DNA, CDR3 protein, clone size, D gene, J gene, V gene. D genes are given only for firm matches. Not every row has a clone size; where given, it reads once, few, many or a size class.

TGTGCCAGCAGTTTTGGCCGGGTCAATCAGCCCCAGCATTTT	CASSFGRVNQPQHF	-	-	TRBJ1-5	TRBV12-3/TRBV12-4
TGTGCCAGTAGTGTGTACCTTACAAATTCACCCCTCCACTTT	CASSVYLTNSPLHF	-	-	TRBJ1-6	TRBV19
TGTGCCAGCAGTTACTCGAAGCAGCCCCAGCATTTT	CASSYSKQPQHF	many	-	TRBJ1-5	TRBV6-6
TGTGCCAGCAGTATCCTCCCCTCCTACGAGCAGTACTTC	CASSILPSYEQYF	-	-	TRBJ2-7	TRBV27
TGTGCCAGCAGTTACCCAGACTACGAGCAGTACTTC	CASSYPDYEQYF	-	-	TRBJ2-7	TRBV6-6
TGCGCCAGCAGCTACGAACAGGGGGCGTGGGGCTACACCTTC	CASSYEQGAWGYTF	-	TRBD1	TRBJ1-2	TRBV4-3
TGTGCCAGCACCGAATCCGGGACAGGACCCTACGAGCAGTACTTC	CASTESGTGPYEQYF	-	TRBD1	TRBJ2-7	TRBV5-5
TGTGCCAGCAGTTACTCGGGCAGGGAAGGAATTTCACCCCTCCACTTT	CASSYSGREGISPLHF	-	-	TRBJ1-6	TRBV6-5
TGTGCCAGCACCAGCTTCTTCGGGACAGGGTACGAGCAGTACTTC	CASTSFFGTGYEQYF	few	TRBD1	TRBJ2-7	TRBV11-2
TGTGCCAGCAGTTACTCTGGACCGCCCTACGAGCAGTACTTC	CASSYSGPPYEQYF	-	-	TRBJ2-7	TRBV6-5
TGCAGTGCTAGGATCTGGGGAGGGAATGAAAAACTGTTTTTT	CSARIWGGNEKLFF	-	-	TRBJ1-4	TRBV20-1
TGTGTCAGTAGTATAACCACTTACTATGGCTACACCTTC	CVSSITTYYGYTF	once	-	TRBJ1-2	TRBV19
TGCGCCAGCAGCCAGGCGGGGGGCCGTAGCACAGATACGCAGTATTTT	CASSQAGGRSTDTQYF	-	TRBD2	TRBJ2-3	TRBV4-3
TGTGCCAGCAGCTCGGGACAAACAAACACTGAAGCTTTCTTT	CASSSGQTNTEAFF	-	-	TRBJ1-1	TRBV11-2
TGTGCCAGCAGTTACTCATCGCGGAACGAGCAGTACTTC	CASSYSSRNEQYF	-	-	TRBJ2-7	TRBV6-2/TRBV6-3
TGTGCCAGCATTACGGGACATTCCGGAGCTTTCTTT	CASITGHSGAFF	many	-	TRBJ1-1	TRBV6-1
TGTGCCAGCAGCTTATATTGGACAGGGCGCGAACTTCAAGAGACCCAGTACTTC	CASSLYWTGRELQETQYF	-	TRBD1	TRBJ2-5	TRBV7-8
TGTGCCAGCACCCAAACAGGGCCTACCCACAATGAGCAGTTCTTC	CASTQTGPTHNEQFF	-	-	TRBJ2-1	TRBV7-6
TGTGCCAGCGGCAACAGGGGAACTGAAGCTTTCTTT	CASGNRGTEAFF	-	TRBD1	TRBJ1-1	TRBV12-3/TRBV12-4
TGTGCCAGCAGCCCGGGGACAGGGAACTACGAGCAGTACTTC	CASSPGTGNYEQYF	-	TRBD1	TRBJ2-7	TRBV6-4
TGTGCCATCAGCCGACGACAGTCGCCGGGGTATGGCTACACCTTC	CAISRRQSPGYGYTF	-	-	TRBJ1-2	TRBV10-3
TGTGCCAGTAGTATCAACACTGCGAACACCGGGGAGCTGTTTTTT	CASSINTANTGELFF	-	-	TRBJ2-2	TRBV19
TGCGCCAGCAGCCTCGCCGGGACACCCAATCAGCCCCAGCATTTT	CASSLAGTPNQPQHF	-	-	TRBJ1-5	TRBV4-3
TGTGCCAGCAGCTCAGGGACAGGGGGCGAGCTGGATACGCAGTATTTT	CASSSGTGGELDTQYF	-	TRBD1	TRBJ2-3	TRBV7-6
TGTGCCAGCAAGGGCGGGGGCCTTTACAATGAGCAGTTCTTC	CASKGGGLYNEQFF	-	-	TRBJ2-1	TRBV7-4
TGTGCCAGCGGGGTTAGCTCCTACAATGAGCAGTTCTTC	CASGVSSYNEQFF	-	-	TRBJ2-1	TRBV6-2/TRBV6-3
TGTGCCAGCAGTCGGCCTGGTTCAGGCTACGAGCAGTACTTC	CASSRPGSGYEQYF	many	-	TRBJ2-7	TRBV12-3/TRBV12-4
TGTGCCAGCGGAACCGGAGGGGGGCTCCTCGGTAATTCACCCCTCCACTTT	CASGTGGGLLGNSPLHF	few	-	TRBJ1-6	TRBV5-4
TGCAGTGCTAGGGGACAGGGAATGAACACTGAAGCTTTCTTT	CSARGQGMNTEAFF	-	TRBD1	TRBJ1-1	TRBV20-1
TGTGCCAGCAGCTTAGCTCCCAGCGTCTACGAGCAGTACTTC	CASSLAPSVYEQYF	-	-	TRBJ2-7	TRBV7-9
TGTGCCAGCAGCTTAGAAGGAGCGGGGGGGCCCTACGAGCAGTACTTC	CASSLEGAGGPYEQYF	few	TRBD2	TRBJ2-7	TRBV7-6
TGCAGCGTCACCCCAAGTAGCGGGGGGGCAGATGAGCAGTTCTTC	CSVTPSSGGADEQFF	-	TRBD2	TRBJ2-1	TRBV29-1
TGTGCCAGCAGTGAAGGGCTATATGGCTACACCTTC	CASSEGLYGYTF	-	-	TRBJ1-2	TRBV6-1
TGTGCCAGTGGGACATACAATCAGCCCCAGCATTTT	CASGTYNQPQHF	few	-	TRBJ1-5	TRBV2
TGTGCCAGCGGCCGACAGGACTATAATTCACCCCTCCACTTT	CASGRQDYNSPLHF	-	-	TRBJ1-6	TRBV7-8
TGTGCCAGCAGTCACCCTAGCACGAGTGAAGAGACCCAGTACTTC	CASSHPSTSEETQYF	-	-	TRBJ2-5	TRBV6-2/TRBV6-3
TGTGCCAGCAGCTTAGAGACAGGGGTTTGGGCAGATACGCAGTATTTT	CASSLETGVWADTQYF	few	TRBD1	TRBJ2-3	TRBV7-2
TGTGCCAGCAGTTCTGGGGCCTCCTACAATGAGCAGTTCTTC	CASSSGASYNEQFF	few	-	TRBJ2-1	TRBV6-5
TGTGCCAGCAGCCCCCCAACCCTCAGGACAGGAACCTACGAGCAGTACTTC	CASSPPTLRTGTYEQYF	few	TRBD1	TRBJ2-7	TRBV7-2
TGTGCCAGCGGAGGAATTAGAACAGTTAACTATGGCTACACCTTC	CASGGIRTVNYGYTF	-	-	TRBJ1-2	TRBV6-6
TGTGCCAGTAGCGGGGATACGCAAGAGACCCAGTACTTC	CASSGDTQETQYF	-	-	TRBJ2-5	TRBV19
TGTGCCAGCAGCTTGTCAGTCTTCGGGGGTACGCAGTATTTT	CASSLSVFGGTQYF	many	-	TRBJ2-3	TRBV7-6
TGTGCCAGCACCTCAGGTGGCGTGGACTACGAGCAGTACTTC	CASTSGGVDYEQYF	-	-	TRBJ2-7	TRBV7-2
TGTGCCAGCAGTTACATCGGGTACACCTACGAGCAGTACTTC	CASSYIGYTYEQYF	few	-	TRBJ2-7	TRBV6-2/TRBV6-3
TGCAGCGTTGGGGGAGGACAGGGGCTCGAGCAGTACTTC	CSVGGGQGLEQYF	-	TRBD1	TRBJ2-7	TRBV29-1
TGTGCCAGCAGCTTTTCGACAGGGCACACTGAAGCTTTCTTT	CASSFSTGHTEAFF	-	TRBD1	TRBJ1-1	TRBV5-6
TGTGCCAGCAGTTACTCGAAGGCCCAAGAGACCCAGTACTTC	CASSYSKAQETQYF	-	-	TRBJ2-5	TRBV6-5
TGTGCCAGCAGCTTGGGCGGATGGTTGAACACTGAAGCTTTCTTT	CASSLGGWLNTEAFF	few	-	TRBJ1-1	TRBV7-8
TGTGCCATCAGTGAGCCCTCCGGGACTGGCAATGAGCAGTTCTTC	CAISEPSGTGNEQFF	-	-	TRBJ2-1	TRBV10-3
TGTGCCAGCAGCCCGAGGGACAGGGAGCACGAGACCCAGTACTTC	CASSPRDREHETQYF	-	TRBD1	TRBJ2-5	TRBV7-9
TGCAGTGCTAGAGACCTAGATGCAGGGGTCTACACTGAAGCTTTCTTT	CSARDLDAGVYTEAFF	-	-	TRBJ1-1	TRBV20-1
TGTGCCAGCAGCGTCGACAGGGGGAACACTGAAGCTTTCTTT	CASSVDRGNTEAFF	-	TRBD1	TRBJ1-1	TRBV9
TGTGCCAGCAGTTACTCCGTAGGACAGGGCAACTACGAGCAGTACTTC	CASSYSVGQGNYEQYF	-	TRBD1	TRBJ2-7	TRBV6-5
TGTGCCAGCAGCTTAGGCTCGACTGCCAATGAGCAGTTCTTC	CASSLGSTANEQFF	-	-	TRBJ2-1	TRBV11-2